The T cell receptor beta chain under discussion was sequenced for a study of blood T cell repertoires in COVID-19 (dated by TCRdb to 2020 to 2022). The study in broad terms: The collaborator samples originated in the United States, Italy and Spain and spanned the acute and convalescent phases of COVID-19. The prospective study material was composed of cDNA or gDNA derived from T cells, B-cell-depleted T cells, or PBMCs. The dataset comprised deeply sampled blood TCRbeta repertoires from subjects exposed to, actively infected with, or recovered from COVID-19. The repertoires were made available in a free public database intended to serve as a resource for research on the immune response to SARS-CoV-2. Samples came from the ongoing ImmuneRACE study (first 160 participants) plus 1,254 subjects from 6 global collaborators. A de-identified subject ID, COVID-19 status, age in years and sex were almost always included in the sample metadata. Where HLA class I and class II types were available, the types were taken from metadata supplied by the sample provider, not from assay-based typing.

The CDR3 holds 15 amino acids from the cysteine to the phenylalanine. The read is trimmed to its CDR3 DNA, 45 bases read in frame from base 1. Between the V and J ends, shortened by 3 bases and 3 bases respectively, the junction contains 9 bases. From a lookup of the germline V gene, CDR1 and CDR2 are MDHEN and SYDVKM. Overall results and qualifications from the work: How much clinical and demographic metadata was included differed by source and by participant, and the metadata was provided uncurated.

Concerning this clone: Its antigen is still unknown. Base qualities are not provided; no much larger clone lies one nucleotide away.

In the prospective study, participants were about 18 to 89 years old, resided in under 30 geographic areas of the United States, and were enrolled through a virtual design. Cohort assignment in the prospective study relied on participant-reported clinical history from a screening survey and a study questionnaire. Recovered participants in ImmuneRACE Cohort 3 were defined by two consecutive negative NP/OP PCR tests, clearance by a healthcare professional, or resolution of symptoms. Mobile phlebotomists in the prospective study collected whole blood, serum and a nasopharyngeal or oropharyngeal swab from every participant. Additional blood draws and questionnaires over an approximately 2-month period could optionally be provided by prospective study participants. Blood samples from the prospective study were shipped frozen or at room temperature prior to DNA extraction. The immunoSEQ Assay, a bias-controlled multiplex PCR, was used to amplify TCRbeta CDR3 regions from genomic DNA. Concerning the study's data processing: Within the assay, amplification of reference gene primers was used to estimate how many nucleated cells each sample contained. To quantify the absolute abundance of each unique TCRbeta CDR3 rearrangement, sequence reads were collapsed and filtered. For each sample, productive Simpson clonality was calculated as the square root of Simpson's diversity index over productive rearrangements. Drawn from immuneACCESS, this table holds only the in-frame rearrangements with V and J called that TCRdb kept. Clones are partly lost; checked studies trace under half to an unresolved V gene and leave the rest unexplained. That table supplies the V and J calls and clone size; D and trimming were determined from the DNA. The table for this sample lists about 250,000 clones; 70% to 90% of them were counted only once. The ten largest clones represent about 4.3% of the sample.

Input material: PBMCs or T cells enriched from blood (not recorded which). The rearrangement joined TRBV28 to TRBJ2-6; the D gene is perhaps TRBD2, from 6 matching bases. The receptor was derived from a woman aged 25 to 45 who had recovered from COVID-19. For the CDR3, the sequence is CASSFLASGANVLTF. The DNA sequence is as follows: TGTGCCAGCAGTTTTCTAGCGAGTGGGGCCAACGTCCTGACTTTC.